This T cell receptor (beta chain) was captured by sequencing in a study of long-term antiretroviral therapy in people with HIV. The libraries were made with immunoSEQ v3.0 at survey level. Sequenced by immunoSEQ multiplex PCR; TCRdb stores in-frame clones only, minus some. Of roughly 33,000 clones in the sample, 60% to 85% were seen once. General observations from the study: Specimens of blood were obtained during about 2003 to 2017, possibly under older ART regimens. Pre-ART expanded clones dominated the repertoire at every time point. Even long-term ART left TRB diversity below transplant donor controls, despite gains. Comparison with controls showed narrower CDR3 length ranges in HIV repertoires.

This CDR3 contains 11 residues. Germline lookup yields CDR1 DFQATT and CDR2 SNEGSKA (reference sequence). Trimming took off 5 bases at V and 7 bases at J, with 11 bases between the two ends. This clone has only one observation. Its antigen is unknown. The chain joins TRBV20-1 to TRBJ2-5; tentatively, D is TRBD2 (5 bases). The clonotype originates from a woman aged 45-65 years with HIV. The sequences come from unsorted PBMCs, collected 3.1 years after starting antiretroviral therapy. The CDR3: CSAERDGTQYF. The CDR3 DNA follows: TGCAGTGCTGAACGGGATGGGACCCAGTACTTC.